The clone carrying this T cell receptor beta chain was found once. Clones were read by immunoSEQ multiplex PCR, and TCRdb kept only the in-frame ones, dropping some. The data hold under 25,000 clones, with nearly 85% observed a single time. The data were taken from a study of OX40 agonist ivuxolimab in advanced cancers. Overall study: An anti-OX40 (CD134) antibody with agonistic activity, ivuxolimab, was administered to patients.

The junction had 2 bases not matched to a gene; V was cut back by 0 bases and J by 6 bases. The length of the CDR3 is 14 residues. CDR1 and CDR2 (germline): SGHRS, YFSETQ. V gene TRBV5-1 combines with J gene TRBJ2-1; TRBD1 matches 8 bases. This clonotype originated in an adult with an advanced solid tumor such as melanoma, head and neck, liver or kidney cancer. The material was CD4+ or CD8+ T cells sorted from blood, obtained in a trial of the OX40 agonist ivuxolimab. CDR3 protein: CASSLAGTGNEQFF. For the CDR3, the DNA is TGCGCCAGCAGCTTGGCTGGGACAGGCAATGAGCAGTTCTTC.